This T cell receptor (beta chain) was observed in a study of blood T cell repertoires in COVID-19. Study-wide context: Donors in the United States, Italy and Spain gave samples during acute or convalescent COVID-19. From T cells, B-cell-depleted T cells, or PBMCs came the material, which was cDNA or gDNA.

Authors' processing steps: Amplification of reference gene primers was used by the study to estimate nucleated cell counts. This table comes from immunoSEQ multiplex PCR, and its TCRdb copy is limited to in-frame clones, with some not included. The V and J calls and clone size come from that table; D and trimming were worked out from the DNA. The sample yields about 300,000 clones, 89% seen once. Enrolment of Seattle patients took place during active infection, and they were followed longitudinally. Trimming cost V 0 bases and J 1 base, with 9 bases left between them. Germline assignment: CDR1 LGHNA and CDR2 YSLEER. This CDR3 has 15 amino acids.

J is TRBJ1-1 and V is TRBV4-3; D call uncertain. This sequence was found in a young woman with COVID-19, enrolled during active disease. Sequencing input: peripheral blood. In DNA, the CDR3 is TGCGCCAGCAGCCAAGATTTGCGGCGGAACACTGAAGCTTTCTTT. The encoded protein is CASSQDLRRNTEAFF.